The 26 T cell receptor beta chains reported below all come from one sample, sequenced in a study of T cell responses to AZD1222 COVID-19 vaccine. TCRdb keeps only in-frame clones here, not all; method: immunoSEQ multiplex PCR. This table has 150,000 to 200,000 clones, approximately 94% appearing once. Sequenced here: peripheral blood, sampled on day 0 of AZD1222 vaccination. These receptors were taken from an adult in good health.

V is TRBV28 and J is TRBJ2-1; TRBD2 aligns across 16 bases. Germline values: CDR1 MDHEN, CDR2 SYDVKM. V lost 5 bases and J lost 4; bases outside the gene matches: 14. The CDR3 runs to 20 residues. CDR3 loop: CASSPGGLAGGPSGYNEQFF. CDR3 coding DNA: TGTGCCAGCAGTCCCGGGGGACTAGCGGGAGGGCCATCGGGGTACAATGAGCAGTTCTTC.

The chain couples TRBV5-4 to TRBJ2-1; D is unresolved. V gave up 1 base and J gave up 7 bases, with 6 bases separating them. The germline CDR1 and CDR2 sequences are SGHNT and YYREEE (reference sequence). There are 12 residues in the CDR3. Written as DNA, the CDR3 is TGTGCCAGCAGCTTGAATGTTAATGAGCAGTTCTTC. This sequence encodes CASSLNVNEQFF.

This chain joins TRBV19 and TRBJ1-2, with a possible D match to TRBD1 (5 bases). The germline V gene has CDR1 LNHDA and CDR2 SQIVND (reference sequence). This CDR3 has 16 residues. Between the trimmed V and J ends, which lost 7 bases and 4 bases, there was a span of 22 bases. Written as DNA, the CDR3 is TGTGCCAGTACCGGAGCGACGGGACGGAGAGTCTATGGCTACACCTTC. As protein: CASTGATGRRVYGYTF.

The chain joins TRBV7-6 to TRBJ1-4; possible D gene TRBD1, 5 bases. Trimming took off 2 bases at V and 5 bases at J, with 15 bases between the two ends. The germline V gene encodes CDR1 SGHVS and CDR2 FNYEAQ. This CDR3 is 16 amino acids long. The CDR3 DNA is TGTGCCAGCAGCTTAAGGGCAGGGAACTACAATGAAAAACTGTTTTTT. This translates into CASSLRAGNYNEKLFF.

The gene calls are TRBV11-2 and TRBJ2-3; D is perhaps TRBD1 (8 bases). V lost 6 bases to trimming and J lost 3 bases, with 16 bases between them. CDR3 length: 15 amino acids. CDR1 is SGHAT, CDR2 FQNNGV, per germline. The CDR3 DNA follows: TGTGCCAGCAGTCGAGCGGGACAGGTAACAGATACGCAGTATTTT. Protein product: CASSRAGQVTDTQYF.

The chain carries TRBV7-8 and TRBJ2-1; D is uncertain. Trimming cost V 1 base and J 9 bases, with 16 bases left between them. This CDR3 comprises 15 residues. Germline CDR1 is SGHVS and CDR2 is FQNEAQ. CDR3 bases: TGTGCCAGCAGCTTAGAGGGCTCCCTATGGGGTGAGCAGTTCTTC. As protein: CASSLEGSLWGEQFF.

This chain uses TRBV6-5 with TRBJ1-2; 7 bases fit TRBD1. The V and J ends lost 8 bases and 5 bases, in that order; junction bases with no gene match: 11. Germline V CDR1 and CDR2: MNHEY, SVGAGI. The CDR3 is 14 residues long. The CDR3 region is CASSPQGTFYGYTF. CDR3 DNA sequence: TGTGCCAGCTCCCCACAGGGGACATTTTATGGCTACACCTTC.

The V gene is TRBV5-1, the J gene TRBJ1-2; D ambiguous. Trimming stripped 1 base from V and 1 base from J, with 14 bases between. Germline V gene sequence: CDR1 SGHRS, CDR2 YFSETQ. The CDR3 covers 16 residues. The CDR3 here is CASSLPVDGGNYGYTF. CDR3 coding DNA: TGCGCCAGCAGCTTGCCAGTGGACGGAGGTAACTATGGCTACACCTTC.

The chain uses TRBV19 and TRBJ1-5, with D uncertain. V lost 3 bases to trimming and J lost 0 bases, with 15 bases between them. CDR1 and CDR2 (germline): LNHDA, SQIVND (reference sequence). The CDR3 runs 17 residues. The CDR3 DNA sequence: TGTGCCAGTAGTATGCCCGGCCGTAAGTTTAGCAATCAGCCCCAGCATTTT. Translating gives CASSMPGRKFSNQPQHF.

The rearrangement uses TRBV6-6 and TRBJ1-1; D is unclear. V was pared by 7 bases and J by 1 base, with 10 bases between. The length of the CDR3 is 13 residues. Per the germline V gene, CDR1 is MNHNY and CDR2 is SVGAGI (reference sequence). The CDR3 spells CASIPPGNTEAFF. CDR3 in DNA: TGTGCCAGCATTCCCCCGGGGAACACTGAAGCTTTCTTT.

The rearrangement joins TRBV3-1 (or the pseudogene TRBV3-2) to TRBJ1-4, with 9 bases that match TRBD1. The ends lost 0 bases at V and 4 bases at J; junction bases unmatched: 9. The CDR3 runs to 18 residues. Germline V gene data show CDR1 as LGHDT and CDR2 as YNNKEL (reference sequence). CDR3 sequence reads: CASSQDRTGASDNEKLFF. CDR3 nucleotides: TGTGCCAGCAGCCAAGATAGGACAGGGGCCTCAGATAATGAAAAACTGTTTTTT.

This rearrangement joins TRBV7-9 to TRBJ2-1; 7 bases are shared with TRBD2. Trimming cost V 2 bases and J 3 bases; bases outside gene matches: 7. Germline CDR1 is SEHNR and CDR2 is FQNEAQ (reference sequence). The CDR3 runs 16 residues. This chain's CDR3 is CASSLRGRALYNEQFF. CDR3 DNA sequence: TGTGCCAGCAGCTTACGAGGGAGGGCCCTCTACAATGAGCAGTTCTTC.

The chain employs TRBV20-1 and TRBJ2-4; D is perhaps TRBD2 (6 bases). This CDR3 has 11 amino acids. Germline V gene data show CDR1 as DFQATT and CDR2 as SNEGSKA (reference sequence). Trimming cost V 5 bases and J 4 bases, with 6 bases left between them. CDR3 protein: CSAGGKNIQYF. The CDR3 nucleotides read TGCAGTGCTGGGGGGAAAAACATTCAGTACTTC.

This CDR3 is CASSPRTGTSGYEQYF. The CDR3 DNA is TGTGCCAGCTCACCACGGACAGGGACCTCGGGGTACGAGCAGTACTTC. The chain carries TRBV18 and TRBJ2-7; the match to TRBD1 covers 8 bases. CDR1 and CDR2 (germline): KGHSH, LQKENI. The V and J ends lost 1 base and 4 bases, in that order; junction bases with no gene match: 9. The CDR3 is 16 amino acids.

V and J are TRBV19 and TRBJ2-1; the match to TRBD2 covers 7 bases. In germline, CDR1 is LNHDA, CDR2 SQIVND (reference sequence). This CDR3 contains 15 residues. The V segment lost 5 bases and the J segment 4 bases; nucleotides outside the gene matches: 8. CDR3 residues: CASSLRTRAYNEQFF. In DNA form, the CDR3 reads TGTGCCAGTAGTCTTCGGACTAGGGCTTACAATGAGCAGTTCTTC.

V gene TRBV19 combines with J gene TRBJ2-5; the D is unclear. Looked up from germline, CDR1 is LNHDA and CDR2 is SQIVND (reference sequence). This CDR3 has 14 residues. V lost 1 base to trimming and J lost 1 base, with 7 bases between them. The CDR3 sequence: CASSIGGLQETQYF. The CDR3 DNA is TGTGCCAGTAGTATAGGAGGCCTCCAAGAGACCCAGTACTTC. The full variable domain, in which reference TRBV19 and TRBJ2-5 provide the parts outside the CDR3, is DGGITQSPKYLFRKEGQNVTLSCEQNLNHDAMYWYRQDPGQGLRLIYYSQIVNDFQKGDIAEGYSVSREKKESFPLTVTSAQKNPTAFYLCASSIGGLQETQYFGPGTRLLVL.

The CDR3 loop reads CASSEWGGRSAGTDTQYF. Written as DNA, the CDR3 is TGTGCCAGCAGTGAATGGGGGGGGCGTTCTGCTGGTACAGATACGCAGTATTTT. The chain recombines TRBV2 with TRBJ2-3, with a weak D call TRBD2 (7 bases). Germline assignment: CDR1 SNHLY and CDR2 FYNNEI. Trimming left V 2 bases short and J 3 bases short, with 21 bases between. The length of the CDR3 is 18 residues.

J is TRBJ2-5 and V is TRBV7-8, with 8 bases that match TRBD2. CDR1 is SGHVS and CDR2 is FQNEAQ in the germline V gene. With 5 bases clipped from V and 5 bases from J, the junction kept 10 bases outside the gene matches. This CDR3 contains 15 residues. CDR3 nucleotide sequence: TGTGCCAGCAGCACCTTAGCGGGGCCGGGGGAGACCCAGTACTTC. Its protein product is CASSTLAGPGETQYF.

The V and J genes are TRBV27 and TRBJ2-1; 9 nucleotides align to TRBD2. CDR1 is MNHEY, CDR2 SMNVEV, per germline (reference sequence). The ends lost 2 bases at V and 4 bases at J; junction bases unmatched: 9. This CDR3 has 17 amino acids. The CDR3, as DNA: TGTGCCAGCAGTTTAGGGTCTAGCGGGGAACGGTACAATGAGCAGTTCTTC. Its protein product is CASSLGSSGERYNEQFF.

This rearrangement joins TRBV2 to TRBJ2-5, with 13 nucleotides matching TRBD2. The CDR3 extends over 17 amino acids. Germline values: CDR1 SNHLY, CDR2 FYNNEI. The trim removed 5 bases at V and 4 bases at J, leaving 10 bases unmatched. The DNA for the CDR3 is TGTGCCAGCAGTCTCACCGGACTAGCGGGAGAGCGAGAGACCCAGTACTTC. Residues: CASSLTGLAGERETQYF.

V usage is TRBV30 and J usage is TRBJ1-1; D ambiguous. Germline V gives CDR1 GTSNPN, CDR2 SVGIG (reference sequence). The CDR3 length is 13 residues. V lost 1 base and J lost 7, with 13 bases in between. The CDR3 bases are TGTGCCTGGAGTGAGCAGGTGTGGTATGAAGCTTTCTTT. Its translation: CAWSEQVWYEAFF. Filled out from reference TRBV30 and TRBJ1-1, the complete variable domain reads SQTIHQWPATLVQPVGSPLSLECTVEGTSNPNLYWYRQAAGRGLQLLFYSVGIGQISSEVPQNLSASRPQDRQFILSSKKLLLSDSGFYLCAWSEQVWYEAFFGQGTRLTVV.

CDR3 residues: CATSHRGMNTEAFF. In DNA, the CDR3 is TGTGCCACCAGCCACAGGGGAATGAACACTGAAGCTTTCTTT. V gene TRBV24-1 combines with J gene TRBJ1-1; 7 nucleotides align to TRBD1. This CDR3 comprises 14 residues. V gave up 7 bases and J gave up 0 bases; unmatched junction bases: 4. Germline V gene sequence: CDR1 KGHDR, CDR2 SFDVKD.

The V and J genes are TRBV29-1 and TRBJ1-2; the match to TRBD1 covers 9 bases. V was clipped by 3 bases and J by 2 bases; unmatched bases: 13. Germline-derived CDR1 and CDR2 are SQVTM and ANQGSEA. This CDR3 is built from 17 residues. CDR3: CSVDNFLTGTGNYGYTF. CDR3 coding DNA: TGCAGCGTTGATAATTTCCTCACCGGGACAGGGAACTATGGCTACACCTTC.

This clone was recorded only once. The CDR3 reads CASSQDRSGPYEQYF. CDR3 sequence (DNA): TGTGCCAGCAGCCAAGATCGGAGCGGGCCGTACGAGCAGTACTTC. The chain carries TRBV4-2 and TRBJ2-7; maybe TRBD2 (6 bases). This CDR3 is built from 15 residues. V dropped 0 bases and J dropped 4 bases, with 13 bases sitting between them. The germline V gene encodes CDR1 LGHNA and CDR2 YNFKEQ.

The gene calls are TRBV28 and TRBJ2-2; perhaps TRBD1 as D (6 bases). Per germline, CDR1 MDHEN and CDR2 SYDVKM. CDR3 length equals 14 residues. V was clipped by 6 bases and J by 3 bases, with 11 bases between them. The CDR3: CASSRAGDTGELFF. The CDR3 DNA is TGTGCCAGCAGCAGGGCAGGGGACACCGGGGAGCTGTTTTTT.

This chain links TRBV18 with TRBJ1-2; D gene uncertain. V was clipped by 0 bases and J by 5 bases, with 10 bases between them. The CDR3 sequence is 14 residues long. Per germline, CDR1 KGHSH and CDR2 LQKENI. CDR3 amino acids: CASSPPATMYGYTF. CDR3 bases: TGTGCCAGCTCACCACCGGCGACGATGTATGGCTACACCTTC.